Sequencing of this T cell receptor (beta chain) was carried out in a study of type 1 regulatory T cells. Germline loops: CDR1 SGHTA, CDR2 FQGTGA. The CDR3 totals 14 residues. Deletions cut 5 bases from V and 10 bases from J, with 17 bases between. TCRdb re-derived calls from the reads in MiXCR, one entry per CDR3 protein. The table includes some 90,000 distinct CDR3 sequences, around a third detected once. V and J are TRBV7-3 and TRBJ2-2, with D tentatively TRBD2 (6 bases). The sample comprised CD4+ T cells, either the whole sample or a sorted fraction (not recorded which). This TCR came from a human donor in good health. In DNA, the CDR3 is TGTGCCAGCAGCCCCGGGGGTGGCGCGGTGGAGCTGTTTTTT. Amino acids: CASSPGGGAVELFF.